One and the same sample provided the 19 T cell receptor beta chains below, sequenced in a study of CD8 T cells in Susac syndrome. Random hexamers were used to reverse transcribe an amount of roughly 0.5 to 1 ug RNA. TCRdb reprocessed the immunoSEQ multiplex PCR reads via MiXCR and lists one record per CDR3 protein. The sample carries nearly 110,000 distinct CDR3 sequences, 94% recorded once. The sample taken for sequencing was CD8+ T cells from PBMCs. Receptors originate from a human donor with Susac syndrome.

This clonotype was observed once. CDR3 sequence reads: CASSQESSGGRTDTQYF. The CDR3 DNA is TGTGCCAGCAGCCAAGAGTCTAGCGGGGGAAGAACAGATACGCAGTATTTT. V is TRBV14 and J is TRBJ2-3, with 10 bases lining up with TRBD2. This CDR3 has 17 residues. The J segment lost 3 bases and the V segment lost 0 bases, leaving 6 bases of the junction unmatched. Per germline, CDR1 SGHDN and CDR2 FVKESK.

The V call is TRBV27, the J call TRBJ2-1; D gene ambiguous. V dropped 10 bases and J dropped 1 base, with 5 bases sitting between them. The CDR3 consists of 11 residues. Germline V gives CDR1 MNHEY, CDR2 SMNVEV (reference sequence). The DNA of the CDR3 is TGTGCCACCAATTCCTACAATGAGCAGTTCTTC. This codes for CATNSYNEQFF.

The genes are TRBV2 and TRBJ1-1, with a weak D call TRBD1 (6 bases). Trimming stripped 8 bases from V and 1 base from J, with 20 bases between. Germline assignment: CDR1 SNHLY and CDR2 FYNNEI. This CDR3 spans 16 amino acids. For the CDR3, the DNA is TGTGCCAGCCCTGGGGGGGGGCGGCTGGGGAACACTGAAGCTTTCTTT. Translation gives CASPGGGRLGNTEAFF. Filled out from reference TRBV2 and TRBJ1-1, the complete variable domain reads EPEVTQTPSHQVTQMGQEVILRCVPISNHLYFYWYRQILGQKVEFLVSFYNNEISEKSEIFDDQFSVERPDGSNFTLKIRSTKLEDSAMYFCASPGGGRLGNTEAFFGQGTRLTVV.

The chain carries TRBV7-9 and TRBJ2-5, with D tentatively TRBD1 or TRBD2 (6 bases each). The germline V gene encodes CDR1 SEHNR and CDR2 FQNEAQ (reference sequence). There are 15 residues in the CDR3. The V gene lost 5 bases and the J gene lost 3 bases, with 16 bases spanning the gap. In DNA, the CDR3 is TGTGCCAGCAGCGGGGGGCAGGTCGGAGAAGAGACCCAGTACTTC. It translates to CASSGGQVGEETQYF. The full variable domain, completed using reference TRBV7-9 and TRBJ2-5, is DTGVSQNPRHKITKRGQNVTFRCDPISEHNRLYWYRQTLGQGPEFLTYFQNEAQLEKSRLLSDRFSAERPKGSFSTLEIQRTEQGDSAMYLCASSGGQVGEETQYFGPGTRLLVL.

The rearrangement joins TRBV7-2 to TRBJ2-7, with a tentative D call TRBD2 (6 bases). V lost 2 bases and J lost 3, with 14 bases in between. CDR3 length: 15 residues. CDR1 and CDR2 from the germline V gene are SGHTA and FQGNSA. The CDR3 nucleotides are TGTGCCAGCAGCTTAACGGGTAGCGGCTACTACGAGCAGTACTTC. Translated, it gives CASSLTGSGYYEQYF.

The CDR3 here is CASSPRSGRNTEAFF. In DNA, the CDR3 is TGTGCCAGCAGTCCCCGCTCGGGAAGGAACACTGAAGCTTTCTTT. J is TRBJ1-1 and V is TRBV27; D ambiguous. Germline values: CDR1 MNHEY, CDR2 SMNVEV (reference sequence). The CDR3 contains 15 residues. Trimming took 5 bases from V and 1 from J, leaving 14 bases between them.

This rearrangement joins TRBV27 to TRBJ1-2; D is possibly TRBD1 (6 bases). Trimming cost V 6 bases and J 2 bases, with 16 bases left between them. The germline V gene has CDR1 MNHEY and CDR2 SMNVEV (reference sequence). CDR3 length: 15 residues. CDR3 nucleotide sequence: TGTGCCAGCAGCTCCGCCTCAGGGACAAACTATGGCTACACCTTC. It yields the protein CASSSASGTNYGYTF.

V gene TRBV9 combines with J gene TRBJ2-7; D possibly corresponds to TRBD2 (7 bases). CDR1 is SGDLS and CDR2 is YYNGEE in the germline V gene. The CDR3 is 15 residues long. V gave up 4 bases and J gave up 5 bases, with 19 bases separating them. The CDR3: CASSLGGATSHEQYF. CDR3 nucleotide sequence: TGTGCCAGCAGCCTTGGGGGGGCCACATCCCACGAGCAGTACTTC.

V is TRBV9 and J is TRBJ2-7, with D perhaps TRBD1 (5 bases). CDR3 size: 14 residues. From germline, CDR1 is SGDLS and CDR2 YYNGEE. The germline V and J ends were trimmed by 4 bases and 3 bases, with 14 bases remaining between them. CDR3 nucleotide sequence: TGTGCCAGCAGCCCAGACAGTTTGGACTACGAGCAGTACTTC. This sequence encodes CASSPDSLDYEQYF.

The chain employs TRBV20-1 and TRBJ2-3, with TRBD2 matching over 7 bases. This CDR3 has 16 residues. The germline V gene has CDR1 DFQATT and CDR2 SNEGSKA (reference sequence). V shed 5 bases and J 0 bases; nucleotides not matched to a gene: 11. The CDR3 DNA reads as TGCAGTGCTCCTGACCCCGGGACTAAGAGCACAGATACGCAGTATTTT. It specifies CSAPDPGTKSTDTQYF.

The sample holds one count of this clonotype. A much larger clone sits a single nucleotide away, making a read error possible. The chain is built from TRBV13 and TRBJ1-1; D is unresolved. The germline gives CDR1 PRHDT, CDR2 FYEKMQ (reference sequence). The CDR3 totals 12 residues. V lost 0 bases and J 4 bases, leaving 3 bases between the germline ends. This CDR3 reads CASSLGTTEAFF. DNA of the CDR3: TGTGCCAGCAGCTTAGGGACCACTGAAGCTTTCTTT.

V gene TRBV7-9 combines with J gene TRBJ2-3; possibly TRBD1 for D (5 bases). The ends were cut back, 1 base at V and 8 bases at J, with 7 bases in the middle. The CDR3 runs 12 residues. The germline gives CDR1 SEHNR, CDR2 FQNEAQ (reference sequence). The CDR3 coding sequence is TGTGCCAGCAGCTTAGATCAGGGTACGCAGTATTTT. Amino acid sequence: CASSLDQGTQYF.

This sequence joins TRBV4-1 and TRBJ2-3; 8 positions match TRBD2. The CDR3 is 16 amino acids. Germline CDR1 and CDR2: MGHRA and YSYEKL. The V gene end was trimmed by 0 bases and the J gene end by 0 bases; junction bases not matched to a gene: 2. The CDR3 nucleotides read TGCGCCAGCAGCCAAGATATAGCGGGGAGCACAGATACGCAGTATTTT. Amino acids: CASSQDIAGSTDTQYF.

Written as DNA, the CDR3 is TGTGCTAGTGGTTATAGCGGGGGGGCCCTCTACGAGCAGTACTTC. This encodes CASGYSGGALYEQYF. This rearrangement joins TRBV12-5 to TRBJ2-7; TRBD2 aligns across 11 bases. Unmatched junction bases numbered 5, after V lost 4 bases and J lost 3 bases. CDR1 and CDR2 (germline): LGHNT, FRNRAP. CDR3 length equals 15 residues.

V gene TRBV7-6 combines with J gene TRBJ1-5; D is unclear. The CDR3 length is 13 residues. CDR1 and CDR2 from the germline V gene are SGHVS and FNYEAQ. Trimming took off 1 base at V and 7 bases at J, with 8 bases between the two ends. The CDR3 is CASSLEGYQPQHF. Written as DNA, the CDR3 is TGTGCCAGCAGCTTAGAAGGGTACCAGCCCCAGCATTTT. The full variable domain, rest sourced from reference TRBV7-6 and TRBJ1-5, is GAGVSQSPRYKVTKRGQDVALRCDPISGHVSLYWYRQALGQGPEFLTYFNYEAQQDKSGLPNDRFSAERPEGSISTLTIQRTEQRDSAMYRCASSLEGYQPQHFGDGTRLSIL.

The rearrangement joins TRBV25-1 to TRBJ2-5; no definite D call. Trimming took off 8 bases at V and 4 bases at J, with 11 bases between the two ends. Looked up from germline, CDR1 is MGHDK and CDR2 is SYGVNS. The CDR3 extends over 12 amino acids. CDR3 loop: CASGPERETQYF. CDR3 coding DNA: TGTGCCAGCGGTCCAGAAAGAGAGACCCAGTACTTC.

The chain joins TRBV4-1 to TRBJ2-7, with 10 bases fitting TRBD1. CDR1 MGHRA and CDR2 YSYEKL come from the germline V gene. The CDR3 contains 15 residues. V was clipped by 4 bases and J by 2 bases; unmatched bases: 5. The CDR3 reads CASSLGTGAAYEQYF. CDR3 in DNA: TGCGCCAGCAGCCTTGGGACAGGGGCCGCCTACGAGCAGTACTTC.

V and J are TRBV9 and TRBJ2-7; D unresolved. Per the germline V gene, CDR1 is SGDLS and CDR2 is YYNGEE. V gave up 0 bases and J gave up 4 bases, with 8 bases separating them. The CDR3 extends over 13 amino acids. The CDR3 DNA reads as TGTGCCAGCAGCGTAGCTGGGGATTACGAGCAGTACTTC. It specifies CASSVAGDYEQYF. The complete variable domain, with remaining parts taken from reference TRBV9 and TRBJ2-7, reads DSGVTQTPKHLITATGQRVTLRCSPRSGDLSVYWYQQSLDQGLQFLIQYYNGEERAKGNILERFSAQQFPDLHSELNLSSLELGDSALYFCASSVAGDYEQYFGPGTRLTVT.

The V call is TRBV5-6, the J call TRBJ2-3, with a tentative D call TRBD2 (6 bases). The V end was cut by 4 bases, the J end by 0 bases, with 12 bases between. Germline-derived CDR1 and CDR2 are SGHDT and YYEEEE. The CDR3 sequence is 15 residues long. In DNA, the CDR3 is TGTGCCAGCAGCCCCCCCAGCGGGAGCACAGATACGCAGTATTTT. This codes for CASSPPSGSTDTQYF.